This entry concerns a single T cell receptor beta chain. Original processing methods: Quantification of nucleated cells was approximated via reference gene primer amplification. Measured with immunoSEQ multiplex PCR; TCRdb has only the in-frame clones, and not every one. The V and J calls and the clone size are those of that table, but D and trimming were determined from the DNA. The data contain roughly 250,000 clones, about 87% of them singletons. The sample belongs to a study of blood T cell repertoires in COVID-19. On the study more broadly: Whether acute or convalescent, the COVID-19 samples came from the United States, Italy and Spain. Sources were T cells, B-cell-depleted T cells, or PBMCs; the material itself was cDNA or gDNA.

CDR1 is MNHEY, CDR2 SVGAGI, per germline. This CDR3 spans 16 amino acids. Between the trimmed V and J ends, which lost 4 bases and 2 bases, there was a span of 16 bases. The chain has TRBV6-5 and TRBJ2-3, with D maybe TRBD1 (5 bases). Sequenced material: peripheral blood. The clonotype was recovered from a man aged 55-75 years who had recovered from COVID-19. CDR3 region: CASSSVTVRNTDTQYF. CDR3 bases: TGTGCCAGCAGTTCCGTGACAGTAAGAAACACAGATACGCAGTATTTT.